This TCR beta chain was obtained from a study of cytomegalovirus exposure and HLA in healthy donors (dated by TCRdb to the late 2010s). Regarding the research as a whole: According to an earlier analysis of 587 of the donors, about 179 million T cells yielded 100 million or so unique TCR beta sequences and 276 Gb of sequence data. All discovery cohort repertoires had been generated using a single sequencing platform. The genetic ancestry cluster associated with self-reported Caucasian donors included about four fifths of the roughly 380 genotyped donors. In a later genetic analysis, genome-wide SNP genotypes for about three fifths of the 666 donors were used, and that subset was treated as a discovery cohort. A handful of DR-DQ haplotypes were handled as single units for association and clustering because linkage in the cohort was strong. An earlier analysis of roughly 580 of the donors used high-throughput TCR beta sequencing to judge whether each TCR beta V gene segment behaved as functional or pseudogenic. To predict cytomegalovirus infection status, the study combined high-throughput TCR immunosequencing, statistical association of individual TCRs with disease status, and machine learning. On average, approximately 250,000 unique TCR beta nucleotide sequences were sequenced per donor among a few hundred genotyped donors of the cohort, with 15% to 20% of those sequences being non-productive. Donor age, sex, ethnicity and CMV serostatus were compiled alongside the repertoire data. Rather than using new phenotypic data, the later analysis identified candidate immune exposures from TCR beta sequences and from how often those sequences occurred across donors. About 330 gigabases of sequencing data and 75 million to 85 million unique TCR sequences made up an early release that covered over 550 HLA-typed donors. Class I and class II HLA loci were covered by the typing at four-digit resolution. Using immunosequencing, the study profiled T cell repertoires from 666 subjects and related those repertoires to cytomegalovirus serostatus. A separate validation cohort of 100 to 150 different subjects was used in addition to the approximately 670-subject first cohort. The number of donors typed differed by locus, with roughly 620-630 for A, B, C, DRB1 and DQB1, around 520 for DQA1, about 610 for DPA1, and some 440 for DPB1. A later analysis re-examined previously published TCR beta repertoires from just over 650 donors and added high-resolution HLA genotyping to investigate patterns of TCR occurrence. The study aimed to test whether cataloging public T cell receptors could reveal signatures of past pathogen exposure.

The protocol used for the library was the immunoSEQ multiplex PCR assay. For the multiplex PCR, a mixture combining 60 forward primers for TCR Vbeta segments and 13 reverse primers for TCR Jbeta segments was used. A multiplex PCR assay on genomic DNA amplified the CDR3 region of rearranged TCR beta genes. The amplified TCR beta libraries were sequenced on the Illumina HiSeq System as 87-base-pair reads. Under the source paper's analysis protocol: In a later analysis, 80 million or so unique TCR beta chains were counted across the roughly 670 repertoires, and approximately 11 million of these chains were shared by at least two donors. A nearest-neighbor algorithm error-corrected the raw reads and collapsed the reads into unique sequences, merging closely related sequences to remove PCR and sequencing errors. Alignment of CDR3 sequences to IMGT reference sequences was used to assign V, D and J gene segments. For a sequence to be retained, a match of at least six nucleotides to both a V gene segment and a J gene segment was required. A rearrangement was called productive if the CDR3 had no stop codons and remained in frame with V and J, and every other rearrangement was called non-productive. CDR3 was defined by IMGT convention, running from the second conserved V-encoded cysteine to the conserved J-encoded phenylalanine. The earlier analysis of about 590 of the donors excluded sequences that lacked an unambiguous match to a single V gene segment. An earlier analysis of about 590 of the donors classified V segments as functional when productive rearrangements were above 56.7% and as segregating when the standard deviation between donors was above 5%. A statistical classification framework was built to diagnose cytomegalovirus status from the catalog of TCR beta chain sequences. V and J gene assignment, in a later analysis, came from comparing TCR nucleotide sequences with IMGT/GENE-DB human TR gene sequences. A later analysis assigned CDR3 sequences and most-parsimonious VDJ recombination scenarios with the TCRdist pipeline. A later analysis defined each TCR beta chain by its CDR3 amino acid sequence plus V-gene family, and excluded reads lacking a unique V-gene family. As a way to deal with suspected cross-contamination and a sequencing artifact, a later analysis dropped 592 nucleotide sequences that were highly shared and had low generation probability. For each public chain, a later analysis derived a clonal expansion index from normalized ranks of inferred template counts within each repertoire. In a later analysis, generation probabilities were computed using a VDJ recombination model fitted to out-of-frame rearrangements, and the results were checked against IGoR. A later analysis scored TCR-TCR, TCR-HLA and TCR-CMV co-occurrence with hypergeometric tests, applying a repertoire-size bias correction to TCR pairs. In a later analysis, false discovery rates were estimated by permuting HLA or CMV assignments 20 times. A later analysis grouped co-occurring TCRs with DBSCAN, adding TCRdist sequence similarity when clustering within HLA-allele-positive subsets. For co-occurrence clustering, repertoires with fewer than 30,000 or more than 120,000 public chains were excluded, along with five repertoires with anomalous nucleotide sharing. TCRdb provides this immuneACCESS table in a form limited to in-frame rearrangements. Some clones are lacking; in checked studies, under half of them reflect an unresolved V gene, and why the rest are absent is not known. The V and J calls and clone size are taken from that table; D and trimming were inferred from the DNA. In this sample the table shows tens of thousands of clones, 82% of which occur a single time. The ten largest clones take up roughly 2% of the sample.

What the study reported, not specific to this receptor: In a later analysis, most CMV-associated TCR beta chains were found to appear HLA-restricted, with HLA associations seemingly driven largely by CMV exposure. The study listed 164 TCR beta chains as associated with cytomegalovirus. A few of the identified cytomegalovirus-associated TCR beta chains were confirmed in vitro to be specific for cytomegalovirus antigens. Because counts were too low, seventeen rarely observed V segments, including chromosome 9 orphons, were excluded from the earlier analysis of 500 to 700 of the donors. According to a later analysis, parvovirus B19, influenza, CMV and Epstein-Barr virus appeared linked to several top co-occurrence clusters. Because HLA typing was missing for some donors at each locus, association tests included only the typed subset. The 87-base-pair reads could not distinguish some IMGT-functional V segments, including TRBV6-2 and TRBV6-3, so those segments were excluded. A later genetic analysis associated a missense DCLRE1C variant with V-gene and J-gene trimming of TCR beta chains, and an independent cohort replicated the association. When HLA alleles, especially DR and DQ, strongly co-occurred, TCR associations were difficult to assign to individual alleles. The only immune exposure information available for the cohort was CMV serostatus. According to a later genetic analysis, donors in an Asian-associated ancestry cluster had fewer N-insertions in productive TCRs than the roughly 700-donor mean. Specific HLA alleles were associated with 15,000 to 20,000 TCR beta sequences at a false discovery rate of 0.05 in a later analysis. Correlated functional status among segregating V segments might reflect linkage disequilibrium, but an unknown experimental factor could not be ruled out. The authors suggested that the approach could potentially be generalized to other disease states and immunological phenotypes. Sequencing depth was assumed to be roughly uniform across donors in the presence/absence analyses, though that assumption may not hold. An earlier analysis of approximately 590 of the donors showed that most TCR beta V segments appeared in productive rearrangements either about 87% or about 30% of the time, which broadly matched IMGT annotations. The classifier was reported to diagnose cytomegalovirus status with high specificity and sensitivity in both the original cohort and the validation cohort. This cohort had only TCR beta chains sequenced, and the lack of alpha or paired-chain data limited which features could be detected. A later analysis found that HLA-associated TCR beta chains were more clonally expanded and had lower generation probabilities than equally common non-associated chains. A further reported finding was that TCR beta sequences accurately predicted the HLA-A and HLA-B alleles for most subjects in the first cohort. Most TCR sequences were observed very rarely across donors, whereas some public TCRs were present in many individuals. In a later analysis, the rate of TCR association differed among HLA loci, with DRB1 alleles having the most associated TCRs and HLA-C alleles having the fewest. A cluster of highly shared sequence variants was judged likely to represent a technical artifact of the sequencing pipeline.

CDR1 and CDR2 (MNHNY, SVGAGI) derive from the germline V gene (reference sequence). From the cysteine through the phenylalanine, the CDR3 covers 15 amino acids. The DNA shown is the 45-base CDR3, in frame from base 1. The junction carries 12 bases between V and J, which are trimmed by 0 bases and 4 bases respectively. On this clone itself: Its antigen is not yet known. Per-base quality was not reported, and no clone a single base away is much larger than it.

The cohort comprised 710 or so healthy bone marrow donors. At the time of sampling, all cohort members were nominally healthy, though unrecorded immune exposures were likely present. The donor tested CMV seronegative and was one of the 352 seronegative cohort members. A peripheral blood sample was provided by each donor, and peripheral blood mononuclear cells were used for TCR beta sequencing. The Qiagen DNeasy Blood Extraction Kit was used to extract genomic DNA from the blood cell samples. The chain uses TRBV6-6 and TRBJ1-2; the D gene identity is not certain. The sequenced material came from PBMCs. The sequence was collected from a man between 18 and 29 years old in good health and CMV-seronegative. The CDR3 amino acid sequence is: CASSYSGRVFYGYTF. The DNA reads TGTGCCAGCAGTTACTCGGGGAGGGTCTTCTATGGCTACACCTTC.